The entry that follows covers one TCR beta chain sequence. The CDR3 sequence is 15 residues long. Germline loops: CDR1 SGHRS, CDR2 YFSETQ. After removal of 3 bases from V and 3 bases from J, the junction contained 5 bases not matched to a gene. This sample stems from a study of shared clonotypes between healthy human individuals. Assay: immunoSEQ multiplex PCR; the TCRdb copy retains only in-frame clones and omits some. The table shows 1.4 million to 1.5 million clones, with roughly 96% occurring only once. This chain connects TRBV5-1 to TRBJ2-1; TRBD1 matches at 8 bases. The sequence came from a man younger than 45 in good health. Sequenced: naive CD4+ T cells sorted from blood. Indicated subset: CD45RA+ positively selected. CDR3 nucleotide sequence: TGCGCCAGCAGCTCCGCAGGGGGCGGCTACAATGAGCAGTTCTTC. Protein sequence: CASSSAGGGYNEQFF.